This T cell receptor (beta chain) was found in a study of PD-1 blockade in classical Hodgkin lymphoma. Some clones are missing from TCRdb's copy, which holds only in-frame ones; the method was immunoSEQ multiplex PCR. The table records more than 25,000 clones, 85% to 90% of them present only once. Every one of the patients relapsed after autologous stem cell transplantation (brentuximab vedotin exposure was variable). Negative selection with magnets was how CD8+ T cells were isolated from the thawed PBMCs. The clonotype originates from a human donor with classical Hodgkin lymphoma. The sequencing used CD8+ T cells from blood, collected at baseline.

The CDR3 loop reads CASSAAGGAGTEAFF. In DNA form, the CDR3 reads TGTGCCAGCAGCGCGGCAGGGGGCGCGGGCACTGAAGCTTTCTTT. V and J are TRBV7-9 and TRBJ1-1; 8 bases match TRBD1. The CDR3 has 15 residues. J was trimmed by 4 bases and V by 5 bases; bases with no gene match: 9. CDR1 and CDR2 from the germline V gene are SEHNR and FQNEAQ (reference sequence).